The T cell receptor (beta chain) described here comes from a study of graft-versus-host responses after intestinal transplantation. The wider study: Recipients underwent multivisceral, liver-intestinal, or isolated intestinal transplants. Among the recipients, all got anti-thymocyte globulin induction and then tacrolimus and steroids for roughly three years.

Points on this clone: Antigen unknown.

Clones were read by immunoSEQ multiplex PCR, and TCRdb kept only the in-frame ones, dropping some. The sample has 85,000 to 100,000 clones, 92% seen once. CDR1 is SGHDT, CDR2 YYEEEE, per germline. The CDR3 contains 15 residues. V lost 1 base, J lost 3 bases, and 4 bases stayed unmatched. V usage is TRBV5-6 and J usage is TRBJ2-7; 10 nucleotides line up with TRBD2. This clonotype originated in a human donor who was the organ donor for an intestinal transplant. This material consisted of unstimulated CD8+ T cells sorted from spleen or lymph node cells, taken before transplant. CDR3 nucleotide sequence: TGTGCCAGCAGCTTGTCCCTAGCGGGGGTCTACGAGCAGTACTTC. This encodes CASSLSLAGVYEQYF.